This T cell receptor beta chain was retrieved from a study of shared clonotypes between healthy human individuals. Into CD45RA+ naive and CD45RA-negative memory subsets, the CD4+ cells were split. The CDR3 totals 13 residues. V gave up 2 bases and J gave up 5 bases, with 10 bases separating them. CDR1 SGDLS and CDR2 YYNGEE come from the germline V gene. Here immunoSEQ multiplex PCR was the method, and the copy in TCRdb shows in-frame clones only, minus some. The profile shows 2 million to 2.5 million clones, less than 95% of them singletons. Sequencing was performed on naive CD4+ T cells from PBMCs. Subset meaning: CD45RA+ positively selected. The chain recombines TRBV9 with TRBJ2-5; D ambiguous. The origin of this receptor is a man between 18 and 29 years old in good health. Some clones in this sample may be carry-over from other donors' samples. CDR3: CASSVMDGETQYF. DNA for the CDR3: TGTGCCAGCAGCGTTATGGACGGGGAGACCCAGTACTTC.